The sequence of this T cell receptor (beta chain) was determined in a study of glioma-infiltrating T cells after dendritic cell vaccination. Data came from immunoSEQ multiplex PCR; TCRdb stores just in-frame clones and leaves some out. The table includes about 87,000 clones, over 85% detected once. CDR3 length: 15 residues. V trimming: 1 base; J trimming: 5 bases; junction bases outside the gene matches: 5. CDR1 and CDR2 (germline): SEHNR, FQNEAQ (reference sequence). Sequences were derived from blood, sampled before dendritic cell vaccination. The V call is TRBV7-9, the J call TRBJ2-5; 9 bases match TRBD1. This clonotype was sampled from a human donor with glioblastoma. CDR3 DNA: TGTGCCAGCAGCTTAGGCCACAGGGGGCGGGAGACCCAGTACTTC. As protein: CASSLGHRGRETQYF.